This is a list of T cell receptor beta chains from one sample in a study of cytomegalovirus exposure and HLA in healthy donors. The protocol was immunoSEQ multiplex PCR, while the TCRdb copy is restricted to in-frame clones and leaves out a portion. The sample consists of about 49,000 clones, about 91% of them appearing once. The source material was PBMCs. These receptors originate from a man younger than 30 in good health and CMV-seronegative. Each CDR3 is given with its conserved first and last residue. The D gene is left open where the match is weak. Where a row states a size, it is once, few, many or the class of an expanded clone; other rows omit it.

clone_size: NA; d_call: NA; j_call: TRBJ2-3; v_call: TRBV6-4; cdr3_aa: CASRTVSTDTQYF; cdr3_nt: TGTGCCAGCAGGACAGTCTCCACAGATACGCAGTATTTT
clone_size: NA; d_call: NA; j_call: TRBJ1-2; v_call: TRBV18; cdr3_aa: CASSPMPTQDYGYTF; cdr3_nt: TGTGCCAGCTCACCTATGCCGACCCAGGACTATGGCTACACCTTC
clone_size: NA; d_call: TRBD1; j_call: TRBJ1-5; v_call: TRBV28; cdr3_aa: CASSLRDRSGIYSNQPQHF; cdr3_nt: TGTGCCAGCAGTTTAAGGGACAGGTCAGGGATTTATAGCAATCAGCCCCAGCATTTT
clone_size: once; d_call: NA; j_call: TRBJ1-3; v_call: TRBV9; cdr3_aa: CASSPRDEHSGNTIYF; cdr3_nt: TGTGCCAGCAGCCCCCGAGATGAGCACTCTGGAAACACCATATATTTT
clone_size: once; d_call: NA; j_call: TRBJ2-2; v_call: TRBV5-8; cdr3_aa: CASSYRPRGNTGELFF; cdr3_nt: TGTGCCAGCAGCTACCGGCCTAGGGGGAACACCGGGGAGCTGTTTTTT
clone_size: NA; d_call: TRBD2; j_call: TRBJ2-1; v_call: TRBV7-8; cdr3_aa: CASSLGTSLVYNEQFF; cdr3_nt: TGTGCCAGCAGCTTAGGGACTAGCCTTGTGTACAATGAGCAGTTCTTC
clone_size: NA; d_call: TRBD2; j_call: TRBJ2-1; v_call: TRBV11-2; cdr3_aa: CASSLSGLAGVVDEQFF; cdr3_nt: TGTGCCAGCAGCCTCTCGGGACTAGCGGGAGTTGTGGATGAGCAGTTCTTC
clone_size: NA; d_call: TRBD1; j_call: TRBJ2-5; v_call: TRBV4-3; cdr3_aa: CASSQSLDRGLETQYF; cdr3_nt: TGCGCCAGCAGCCAGTCACTGGACAGGGGGTTGGAGACCCAGTACTTC
clone_size: NA; d_call: NA; j_call: TRBJ1-5; v_call: TRBV28; cdr3_aa: CASSFLNQPQHF; cdr3_nt: TGTGCCAGCAGTTTTCTCAATCAGCCCCAGCATTTT
clone_size: NA; d_call: TRBD1; j_call: TRBJ2-5; v_call: TRBV2; cdr3_aa: CASRSTSGTGGETQYF; cdr3_nt: TGTGCCAGCAGAAGTACGTCTGGGACAGGCGGGGAGACCCAGTACTTC
clone_size: NA; d_call: NA; j_call: TRBJ1-1; v_call: TRBV15; cdr3_aa: CATSRGPGNTEAFF; cdr3_nt: TGTGCCACCAGCAGAGGGCCAGGGAACACTGAAGCTTTCTTT
clone_size: once; d_call: NA; j_call: TRBJ1-5; v_call: TRBV19; cdr3_aa: CASSNNRDWGNQPQHF; cdr3_nt: TGTGCCAGTAGTAATAACAGGGATTGGGGCAATCAGCCCCAGCATTTT
clone_size: NA; d_call: TRBD1; j_call: TRBJ2-2; v_call: TRBV4-3; cdr3_aa: CASSRRQGPNTGELFF; cdr3_nt: TGCGCCAGCAGCCGAAGACAGGGACCGAACACCGGGGAGCTGTTTTTT
clone_size: NA; d_call: TRBD1; j_call: TRBJ2-7; v_call: TRBV2; cdr3_aa: CASSEDRDRDEQYF; cdr3_nt: TGTGCCAGCAGTGAAGACCGGGACAGGGACGAGCAGTACTTC
clone_size: NA; d_call: TRBD2; j_call: TRBJ2-7; v_call: TRBV7-8; cdr3_aa: CASSEAGGLYEQYF; cdr3_nt: TGTGCCAGCAGCGAAGCGGGAGGGCTATACGAGCAGTACTTC
clone_size: once; d_call: NA; j_call: TRBJ2-5; v_call: TRBV29-1; cdr3_aa: CSDTDPGETQYF; cdr3_nt: TGCAGCGACACGGATCCCGGGGAGACCCAGTACTTC
clone_size: NA; d_call: TRBD1; j_call: TRBJ1-5; v_call: TRBV5-6; cdr3_aa: CASSLPVQGALGPQHF; cdr3_nt: TGTGCCAGCAGCTTGCCGGTCCAGGGGGCCTTAGGGCCCCAGCATTTT
clone_size: NA; d_call: NA; j_call: TRBJ1-1; v_call: TRBV5-4; cdr3_aa: CASSYRGGVNTEAFF; cdr3_nt: TGTGCCAGCAGCTATCGCGGAGGGGTGAACACTGAAGCTTTCTTT
clone_size: once; d_call: NA; j_call: TRBJ2-1; v_call: TRBV5-3; cdr3_aa: CARSGAGPNKSSYNEQFF; cdr3_nt: TGTGCCAGAAGCGGGGCGGGACCGAATAAGAGCTCCTACAATGAGCAGTTCTTC
clone_size: NA; d_call: TRBD2; j_call: TRBJ2-3; v_call: TRBV5-1; cdr3_aa: CASSLRPGGRGDTQYF; cdr3_nt: TGCGCCAGCAGCTTGCGTCCCGGTGGGAGGGGAGATACGCAGTATTTT
clone_size: NA; d_call: NA; j_call: TRBJ2-5; v_call: TRBV30; cdr3_aa: CAWTVWGLEETQYF; cdr3_nt: TGTGCCTGGACAGTTTGGGGGCTAGAAGAGACCCAGTACTTC
clone_size: NA; d_call: TRBD2; j_call: TRBJ2-3; v_call: TRBV5-1; cdr3_aa: CASSLAIAGGPTDTQYF; cdr3_nt: TGCGCCAGCAGCTTGGCCATAGCGGGAGGGCCAACAGATACGCAGTATTTT
clone_size: NA; d_call: TRBD2; j_call: TRBJ2-1; v_call: TRBV2; cdr3_aa: CASSLGLAAYNEQFF; cdr3_nt: TGTGCCAGCTCCCTGGGACTAGCGGCTTACAATGAGCAGTTCTTC
clone_size: NA; d_call: TRBD2; j_call: TRBJ2-5; v_call: TRBV28; cdr3_aa: CASREREPQETQYF; cdr3_nt: TGTGCCAGCAGGGAGCGGGAACCCCAAGAGACCCAGTACTTC
clone_size: NA; d_call: TRBD2; j_call: TRBJ2-5; v_call: TRBV6-1; cdr3_aa: CASRTSGSQETQYF; cdr3_nt: TGTGCCAGCAGAACTAGCGGGAGTCAAGAGACCCAGTACTTC
clone_size: NA; d_call: NA; j_call: TRBJ2-6; v_call: TRBV29-1; cdr3_aa: CSVCGRLIQSRANVLTF; cdr3_nt: TGCAGCGTTTGTGGCAGACTAATACAAAGTCGGGCCAACGTCCTGACTTTC
clone_size: NA; d_call: NA; j_call: TRBJ1-1; v_call: TRBV10-3; cdr3_aa: CAIRPVGAEAFF; cdr3_nt: TGTGCCATCAGGCCCGTGGGCGCTGAAGCTTTCTTT
clone_size: once; d_call: TRBD1; j_call: TRBJ2-3; v_call: TRBV15; cdr3_aa: CATSRSGQGVTDTQYF; cdr3_nt: TGTGCCACCAGCAGATCCGGACAGGGGGTCACAGATACGCAGTATTTT
clone_size: NA; d_call: TRBD1; j_call: TRBJ2-5; v_call: TRBV7-9; cdr3_aa: CASSTRQGEETQYF; cdr3_nt: TGTGCCAGCAGCACACGACAGGGTGAGGAGACCCAGTACTTC
clone_size: NA; d_call: TRBD2; j_call: TRBJ2-3; v_call: TRBV27; cdr3_aa: CASSLPAGGGRDTQYF; cdr3_nt: TGTGCCAGCAGTCTCCCAGCGGGAGGGGGGCGAGATACGCAGTATTTT
clone_size: NA; d_call: TRBD2; j_call: TRBJ2-1; v_call: TRBV19; cdr3_aa: CASSERAGGRGYNEQFF; cdr3_nt: TGTGCCAGTAGTGAGAGAGCGGGAGGGCGGGGTTACAATGAGCAGTTCTTC
clone_size: NA; d_call: NA; j_call: TRBJ2-7; v_call: TRBV6-1; cdr3_aa: CASSPGTLTSEEQYF; cdr3_nt: TGTGCCAGCAGCCCCGGGACTTTAACTTCTGAGGAGCAGTACTTC
clone_size: NA; d_call: NA; j_call: TRBJ1-4; v_call: TRBV29-1; cdr3_aa: CSVLESTNEKLFF; cdr3_nt: TGCAGCGTTTTAGAAAGCACTAATGAAAAACTGTTTTTT
clone_size: NA; d_call: NA; j_call: TRBJ1-5; v_call: TRBV7-8; cdr3_aa: CASSLAVWTMGQPQHF; cdr3_nt: TGTGCCAGCAGCTTAGCCGTCTGGACAATGGGTCAGCCCCAGCATTTT
clone_size: NA; d_call: NA; j_call: TRBJ1-1; v_call: TRBV28; cdr3_aa: CASSLFALQGSGTEAFF; cdr3_nt: TGTGCCAGCAGTTTATTCGCACTGCAGGGGTCGGGCACTGAAGCTTTCTTT
clone_size: NA; d_call: NA; j_call: TRBJ1-1; v_call: TRBV6-1; cdr3_aa: CASGGRGKTEAFF; cdr3_nt: TGTGCCAGCGGAGGCAGGGGTAAAACTGAAGCTTTCTTT
clone_size: NA; d_call: TRBD2; j_call: TRBJ2-5; v_call: TRBV7-3; cdr3_aa: CASSLSGLGGETQYF; cdr3_nt: TGTGCCAGCAGCTTAAGCGGGCTGGGGGGGGAGACCCAGTACTTC
clone_size: NA; d_call: TRBD2; j_call: TRBJ2-3; v_call: TRBV28; cdr3_aa: CASSLRTSGRDGLDTQYF; cdr3_nt: TGTGCCAGCAGTCTCCGGACTAGCGGGAGGGACGGCCTAGATACGCAGTATTTT
clone_size: once; d_call: TRBD1; j_call: TRBJ1-5; v_call: TRBV6-5; cdr3_aa: CASRETGRDNQPQHF; cdr3_nt: TGTGCCAGCAGGGAGACAGGGAGAGACAATCAGCCCCAGCATTTT
clone_size: NA; d_call: NA; j_call: TRBJ2-7; v_call: TRBV7-9; cdr3_aa: CASSLTSYEQYF; cdr3_nt: TGTGCCAGCAGCTTAACTTCCTACGAGCAGTACTTC
clone_size: NA; d_call: TRBD1; j_call: TRBJ1-1; v_call: TRBV19; cdr3_aa: CASSYRGEGTEAFF; cdr3_nt: TGTGCCAGTAGCTACAGGGGAGAGGGAACTGAAGCTTTCTTT
clone_size: NA; d_call: NA; j_call: TRBJ2-7; v_call: TRBV11-2; cdr3_aa: CASSLVLLWTEHYEQYF; cdr3_nt: TGTGCCAGCAGCTTAGTTCTATTGTGGACAGAACACTACGAGCAGTACTTC
clone_size: NA; d_call: NA; j_call: TRBJ2-2; v_call: TRBV7-2; cdr3_aa: CASSPLLTTGELFF; cdr3_nt: TGTGCCAGCAGCCCCCTATTAACGACCGGGGAGCTGTTTTTT
clone_size: NA; d_call: NA; j_call: TRBJ1-1; v_call: TRBV28; cdr3_aa: CASRPSSPGAEAFF; cdr3_nt: TGTGCCAGCAGACCCTCTTCCCCGGGGGCTGAAGCTTTCTTT
clone_size: NA; d_call: TRBD1; j_call: TRBJ2-1; v_call: TRBV7-9; cdr3_aa: CASSLPGGSTHEQFF; cdr3_nt: TGTGCCAGCAGCCTCCCAGGGGGTTCGACCCATGAGCAGTTCTTC
clone_size: NA; d_call: TRBD2; j_call: TRBJ2-3; v_call: TRBV28; cdr3_aa: CASAAAGPTGTQYF; cdr3_nt: TGTGCCAGCGCCGCAGCGGGGCCTACTGGTACGCAGTATTTT
clone_size: NA; d_call: NA; j_call: TRBJ2-5; v_call: TRBV5-1; cdr3_aa: CASREGEETQYF; cdr3_nt: TGCGCCAGCAGAGAGGGGGAGGAGACCCAGTACTTC
clone_size: NA; d_call: NA; j_call: TRBJ2-7; v_call: TRBV27; cdr3_aa: CASSTPGSEQYF; cdr3_nt: TGTGCCAGCAGTACTCCAGGCTCCGAGCAGTACTTC
clone_size: few; d_call: TRBD2; j_call: TRBJ2-1; v_call: TRBV6-6; cdr3_aa: CASSYGLAGNNEQFF; cdr3_nt: TGTGCCAGCAGTTACGGGCTAGCGGGGAACAATGAGCAGTTCTTC
clone_size: NA; d_call: NA; j_call: TRBJ2-7; v_call: TRBV28; cdr3_aa: CASSLLTSAYEQYF; cdr3_nt: TGTGCCAGCAGTTTGTTGACATCAGCCTACGAGCAGTACTTC
clone_size: once; d_call: TRBD2; j_call: TRBJ2-3; v_call: TRBV27; cdr3_aa: CASSPAWASGRATQYF; cdr3_nt: TGTGCCAGCAGTCCCGCCTGGGCTAGCGGGAGGGCTACGCAGTATTTT
clone_size: NA; d_call: TRBD1; j_call: TRBJ2-7; v_call: TRBV6-1; cdr3_aa: CASSEALEETGAIREQYF; cdr3_nt: TGTGCCAGCAGTGAAGCGCTTGAGGAGACAGGGGCCATACGCGAGCAGTACTTC
clone_size: NA; d_call: TRBD2; j_call: TRBJ2-6; v_call: TRBV5-1; cdr3_aa: CASSLFASGLTGANVLTF; cdr3_nt: TGCGCCAGCAGCCTCTTTGCTAGCGGACTAACTGGGGCCAACGTCCTGACTTTC
clone_size: NA; d_call: NA; j_call: TRBJ1-4; v_call: TRBV18; cdr3_aa: CASSLRRGGGFATNEKLFF; cdr3_nt: TGTGCCAGCTCACTTCGCCGCGGGGGAGGATTTGCAACTAATGAAAAACTGTTTTTT
clone_size: NA; d_call: NA; j_call: TRBJ1-5; v_call: TRBV18; cdr3_aa: CASSPIISNQPQHF; cdr3_nt: TGTGCCAGCTCACCAATTATTAGCAATCAGCCCCAGCATTTT
clone_size: NA; d_call: NA; j_call: TRBJ2-1; v_call: TRBV5-1; cdr3_aa: CASSFRAGPFDEQFF; cdr3_nt: TGCGCCAGCAGCTTTCGGGCGGGCCCCTTCGATGAGCAGTTCTTC
clone_size: once; d_call: TRBD2; j_call: TRBJ2-1; v_call: TRBV10-3; cdr3_aa: CATTSEQYNEQFF; cdr3_nt: TGTGCCACAACTAGCGAGCAATACAATGAGCAGTTCTTC